The 29 T cell receptor beta chains below come from one sample, sequenced in a study of blood T cells in healthy people across ages (dated by TCRdb to about 2015). The method was 5' RACE. Sequencing instrument: Illumina HiSeq 2500. The second PCR ran for roughly 6 to 11 cycles and used a J-beta primer mix along with a sample-barcoded 5' primer. The public sequencing data were trimmed at Q25 with fastp and processed into clonotypes with MiXCR by TCRdb, which kept only in-frame beta chains. Records with the same CDR3 protein are collapsed into one entry carrying the most frequent genes and DNA. The sample profile shows 710,000 or so distinct CDR3 sequences; 22% of them were found once. In total, the top ten clones hold 20% to 25% of the sample. The sequenced sample consisted of blood. Receptor source: a man in his 70s in good health.

The gene calls are TRBV3-1 and TRBJ1-3; 9 bases map to TRBD1. The J segment lost 7 bases and the V segment lost 1 base, leaving 5 bases of the junction unmatched. Looked up from germline, CDR1 is LGHDT and CDR2 is YNNKEL (reference sequence). This CDR3 is 15 amino acids long. CDR3 residues: CASSQVGQGTNTIYF. In nucleotides, the CDR3 is TGTGCCAGCAGCCAAGTAGGACAGGGGACGAACACCATATATTTT.

This chain connects TRBV4-2 to TRBJ1-1; TRBD1 matches 7 bases. Per the germline V gene, CDR1 is LGHNA and CDR2 is YNFKEQ. The CDR3 sequence is 16 residues long. The ends lost 1 base at V and 5 bases at J; junction bases unmatched: 10. CDR3 DNA: TGTGCCAGCAGCCAAGGACAGGGCCAAGGTTGGACTGAAGCTTTCTTT. Translated: CASSQGQGQGWTEAFF.

This clonotype was counted between two and nine times. The V and J genes are TRBV29-1 and TRBJ2-1; 13 nucleotides align to TRBD2. Germline CDR1 and CDR2: SQVTM and ANQGSEA. The CDR3 sequence is 21 residues long. The V segment lost 7 bases and the J segment 1 base; nucleotides outside the gene matches: 22. The CDR3 sequence is CSADFEGTSGTKLVSYNEQFF. CDR3 bases: TGCAGCGCCGATTTTGAGGGGACTAGCGGGACCAAACTTGTATCCTACAATGAGCAGTTCTTC.

This clonotype was found many times. The rearrangement uses TRBV6-5 and TRBJ2-3; no firm D call. CDR3 length equals 14 residues. Trimming stripped 0 bases from V and 0 bases from J, with 4 bases between. Germline CDR1 is MNHEY and CDR2 is SVGAGI. The DNA of the CDR3 is TGTGCCAGCAGTTACTCCGATAGCACAGATACGCAGTATTTT. It specifies CASSYSDSTDTQYF.

This chain connects TRBV11-2 to TRBJ2-4; TRBD1 aligns across 10 bases. The CDR3 is made up of 13 amino acids. V gave up 5 bases and J gave up 13 bases; unmatched junction bases: 8. CDR1 is SGHAT and CDR2 is FQNNGV in the germline V gene. DNA of the CDR3: TGTGCCAGCAGCCAACCCGGGACAGGGGTCCAGTACTTC. This translates into CASSQPGTGVQYF.

The chain combines TRBV20-1 with TRBJ2-1; a possible D gene is TRBD2 (5 bases). The CDR3 consists of 13 residues. Trimming removed 5 bases at V and 0 bases at J, with 8 bases between. The germline V gene encodes CDR1 DFQATT and CDR2 SNEGSKA (reference sequence). CDR3 DNA sequence: TGCAGTGCTCGAGGGAACTCCTACAATGAGCAGTTCTTC. Encoded protein: CSARGNSYNEQFF.

The rearrangement links TRBV16 to TRBJ2-1; D is unclear. Germline values: CDR1 KGHSY, CDR2 FQNENV. V was trimmed by 4 bases and J by 8 bases, leaving 9 bases between them. The CDR3 totals 12 residues. CDR3 region: CASSPMGYEQFF. CDR3 DNA: TGTGCCAGCAGCCCTATGGGGTATGAGCAGTTCTTC. The full variable domain, in which reference TRBV16 and TRBJ2-1 provide the parts outside the CDR3, is GEEVAQTPKHLVRGEGQKAKLYCAPIKGHSYVFWYQQVLKNEFKFLISFQNENVFDETGMPKERFSAKCLPNSPCSLEIQATKLEDSAVYFCASSPMGYEQFFGPGTRLTVL.

This clonotype occurred a few times. The CDR3 sequence: CASRSVDNSPLHF. CDR3 sequence (DNA): TGTGCCAGCAGGAGCGTGGATAATTCACCCCTCCACTTT. J is TRBJ1-6 and V is TRBV14; D is unresolved. There are 13 residues in the CDR3. Trimming took off 6 bases at V and 5 bases at J, with 8 bases between the two ends. Germline loops: CDR1 SGHDN, CDR2 FVKESK.

This clonotype has a handful of counts. This rearrangement joins TRBV11-2 to TRBJ2-7; possible D gene TRBD1, 6 bases. Per the germline V gene, CDR1 is SGHAT and CDR2 is FQNNGV. CDR3 size: 16 residues. V was clipped by 3 bases and J by 4 bases, with 19 bases between them. For the CDR3, the DNA is TGTGCCAGCAGCTTGATGGGGGCCTCTTCGGTATACGAGCAGTACTTC. This translates into CASSLMGASSVYEQYF.

This clonotype showed up just a few times. This rearrangement joins TRBV6-2 or TRBV6-3 to TRBJ1-3, with D hard to call. Germline loops: CDR1 MNHEY, CDR2 SVGEGT. The CDR3 contains 17 residues. With 0 bases removed from V and 0 bases from J, the gap between germline ends came to 12 bases. This CDR3 reads CASSYSPAARSGNTIYF. CDR3 coding DNA: TGTGCCAGCAGTTACTCGCCAGCAGCTCGCTCTGGAAACACCATATATTTT.

This clonotype was seen a single time. This chain connects TRBV10-3 to TRBJ1-2; 12 nucleotides match TRBD1. J gave up 4 bases and V 3 bases, and 9 bases lay outside the gene matches. The germline CDR1 and CDR2 sequences are ENHRY and SYGVKD. The CDR3 loop spans 17 amino acids. The CDR3 coding sequence is TGTGCCATCAGTGAATCTACACCGGGACAGGGGGCCTATGGCTACACCTTC. This sequence encodes CAISESTPGQGAYGYTF.

This clonotype was seen ten or more times. The chain uses TRBV14 and TRBJ1-2; D is unresolved. The CDR3 sequence is 11 residues long. Germline CDR1 and CDR2: SGHDN and FVKESK. With 3 bases removed from V and 7 bases from J, the gap between germline ends came to 6 bases. CDR3 nucleotides: TGTGCCAGCAGCCATGGGTTTGGCTACACCTTC. Residues: CASSHGFGYTF.

This sequence joins TRBV12-3 or TRBV12-4 and TRBJ2-1, with TRBD1 matching over 9 bases. Unmatched junction bases numbered 10, after V lost 3 bases and J lost 7 bases. This CDR3 has 16 residues. DNA for the CDR3: TGTGCCAGCAGTTTGTTGGGACAGGGTGGGTGGAATGAGCAGTTCTTC. It encodes CASSLLGQGGWNEQFF.

This clonotype was seen ten or more times. V usage is TRBV28 and J usage is TRBJ1-2; no definite D call. Germline CDR1 MDHEN, CDR2 SYDVKM. The CDR3 has 14 amino acids. The V end lost 2 bases, the J end lost 7 bases, and 14 bases lay between the germline ends. As DNA, the CDR3 is TGTGCCAGCAGTTTAAGAGGGAGGGATTCTGGCTACACCTTC. Amino acid sequence: CASSLRGRDSGYTF.

The sample holds many counts of this clonotype. The chain combines TRBV12-3 or TRBV12-4 with TRBJ2-3; the match to TRBD1 covers 9 bases. The CDR3 consists of 15 residues. J gave up 1 base and V 2 bases, and 1 base lay outside the gene matches. CDR3 loop: CASSLRTGGTDTQYF. The DNA of the CDR3 is TGTGCCAGCAGTTTAAGGACAGGGGGCACAGATACGCAGTATTTT.

A word on this clonotype: The junction shows a germline mismatch at one end, possibly a read error. V is TRBV6-6 and J is TRBJ2-7; D may be TRBD1 (6 bases). The CDR3 runs to 13 residues. Looked up from germline, CDR1 is MNHNY and CDR2 is SVGAGI (reference sequence). The CDR3 coding sequence is TGTGCCTGCAGTTACCGCAGGGGCTACGAGCAGTACTTC. Its protein is CACSYRRGYEQYF.

The chain links TRBV20-1 to TRBJ2-5; D might be TRBD1 or TRBD2, each matching 5 bases. V lost 4 bases and J 3 bases, leaving 15 bases between the germline ends. The CDR3 is 14 amino acids. Germline V gives CDR1 DFQATT, CDR2 SNEGSKA (reference sequence). The CDR3 DNA reads as TGCAGTGCTAAACCCGGGACGACCGAAGAGACCCAGTACTTC. This sequence encodes CSAKPGTTEETQYF.

The V gene is TRBV29-1, the J gene TRBJ2-5, with a tentative D call TRBD2 (6 bases). The CDR3 extends over 13 amino acids. In germline, CDR1 is SQVTM, CDR2 ANQGSEA. V was shortened by 2 bases and J by 11 bases, with 18 bases between the two germline ends. The CDR3 nucleotides read TGCAGCGTTGAACGGGACCTGTCGGGGGAGCAGTACTTC. Translating gives CSVERDLSGEQYF.

This clonotype occurred a few times. The chain joins TRBV27 to TRBJ2-7; TRBD2 agrees at 7 bases. Trimming removed 3 bases from V and 5 bases from J; junction bases left unmatched: 10. The CDR3 runs 15 residues. Germline V gene lookup returns CDR1 MNHEY and CDR2 SMNVEV (reference sequence). In DNA, the CDR3 is TGTGCCAGCAGTTTCAGAAGCGGGGCTCCCCACGAGCAGTACGTC. Its protein is CASSFRSGAPHEQYV.

The chain uses TRBV5-1 and TRBJ2-3; D uncertain. The germline gives CDR1 SGHRS, CDR2 YFSETQ. The V end lost 4 bases, the J end lost 5 bases, and 14 bases lay between the germline ends. The CDR3 loop spans 14 amino acids. The CDR3: CASSRGDFGDTQYF. For the CDR3, the DNA is TGCGCCAGCAGCCGCGGAGATTTCGGAGATACGCAGTATTTT.

This clonotype has just a few counts. The rearrangement uses TRBV4-3 and TRBJ1-4; a possible D gene is TRBD1 (5 bases). CDR3 size: 17 residues. V lost 0 bases, J lost 4 bases, and 15 bases lay in between. The germline V gene encodes CDR1 LGHNA and CDR2 YSLEER. The chain's CDR3 is CASSQDLPAGHNEKLFF. As DNA, the CDR3 is TGCGCCAGCAGCCAAGATCTTCCGGCAGGGCATAATGAAAAACTGTTTTTT.

J is TRBJ2-5 and V is TRBV7-9, with D perhaps TRBD1 (5 bases). CDR1 is SEHNR and CDR2 is FQNEAQ in the germline V gene (reference sequence). The CDR3 is 16 amino acids. Trimming removed 4 bases from V and 2 bases from J, with 17 bases in between. The CDR3, as DNA: TGTGCCAGCAGCTCGCGACAGAAGGGCCCACAAGAGACCCAGTACTTC. It specifies CASSSRQKGPQETQYF.

The chain employs TRBV3-1 and TRBJ2-7; 7 bases agree with TRBD1. CDR1 is LGHDT and CDR2 is YNNKEL in the germline V gene (reference sequence). The J segment lost 4 bases and the V segment lost 1 base, leaving 7 bases of the junction unmatched. This CDR3 comprises 15 residues. The DNA for the CDR3 is TGTGCCAGCAGCCAAGGCGAACAGGGGCGGTACGAGCAGTACTTC. Translating gives CASSQGEQGRYEQYF.

V usage is TRBV6-1 and J usage is TRBJ1-1, with D possibly TRBD1 on 5 matching bases. Trimming pared 2 bases from V and 11 bases from J, leaving 18 bases between. The V gene's germline CDR1 is MNHNS and CDR2 SASEGT. The CDR3 loop spans 14 amino acids. The CDR3 loop reads CASSELGQGRYAFF. The CDR3 bases are TGTGCCAGCAGTGAATTAGGGCAGGGAAGGTATGCTTTCTTT.

The rearrangement links TRBV18 to TRBJ2-3; 9 bases are shared with TRBD2. Losses at the gene ends were 6 bases for V and 0 bases for J; bases not matched to a gene: 10. The CDR3 has 17 amino acids. Germline V gene lookup returns CDR1 KGHSH and CDR2 LQKENI. Here the CDR3 DNA reads TGTGCCAGCTCCAAATCTGGGACTAGCCGTAGCACAGATACGCAGTATTTT. The encoded protein is CASSKSGTSRSTDTQYF.

CDR3 in amino acids: CASIYSPQSSYEQYF. CDR3 coding DNA: TGTGCCAGCATCTATAGCCCCCAGAGCTCCTACGAGCAGTACTTC. V usage is TRBV7-2 and J usage is TRBJ2-7; D is uncertain. CDR3 length: 15 amino acids. Germline values: CDR1 SGHTA, CDR2 FQGNSA. The V end lost 7 bases, the J end lost 0 bases, and 16 bases lay between the germline ends.

V gene TRBV14 combines with J gene TRBJ1-4; 10 nucleotides align to TRBD1. Germline CDR1 and CDR2: SGHDN and FVKESK. V dropped 4 bases and J dropped 7; count of bases not matched to a gene: 3. This CDR3 is built from 14 residues. The CDR3 DNA is TGTGCCAGCAGCCTACGGACAGGGGGTGAAAAACTGTTTTTT. Encoded protein: CASSLRTGGEKLFF.

In regard to this clonotype: Lacking the conserved final phenylalanine or tryptophan, this CDR3 likely reflects a read error. The rearrangement uses TRBV10-3 and TRBJ1-1; the match to TRBD1 covers 9 bases. CDR1 and CDR2 from the germline V gene are ENHRY and SYGVKD. The trim removed 6 bases at V and 2 bases at J, leaving 1 base unmatched. The CDR3 has 13 amino acids. Here the CDR3 DNA reads TGTGCCATCAGGGACAGGGGCAACACTGAAGCTTTCCTT. The encoded protein is CAIRDRGNTEAFL.

This clonotype was seen only a few times. The gene calls are TRBV7-6 and TRBJ2-5; 12 bases fit TRBD2. V was clipped by 6 bases and J by 5 bases; unmatched bases: 7. CDR1 SGHVS and CDR2 FNYEAQ come from the germline V gene. The CDR3 has 15 residues. The CDR3 DNA is TGTGCCAGCAGGACGACTAGCGGGGGTTTTGAGACCCAGTACTTC. It is translated as CASRTTSGGFETQYF. The full variable domain, rest sourced from reference TRBV7-6 and TRBJ2-5, is GAGVSQSPRYKVTKRGQDVALRCDPISGHVSLYWYRQALGQGPEFLTYFNYEAQQDKSGLPNDRFSAERPEGSISTLTIQRTEQRDSAMYRCASRTTSGGFETQYFGPGTRLLVL.